This TCR beta chain was observed in a study of OX40 agonist ivuxolimab in advanced cancers. Study-wide background: Cohort: about 80% men, mean age around 61, aged roughly 23 to 79. Study results and limitations: Dose levels from 0.1 to 3.0 mg/kg saw CD4+ and CD8+ blood T cells expand clonally by week 6.

The junction had 7 bases not matched to a gene; V was cut back by 5 bases and J by 0 bases. From germline, CDR1 is SGHAT and CDR2 FQNNGV. The CDR3 runs 17 residues. As to this clone: Antigen specificity is unknown.

The assay was immunoSEQ multiplex PCR, and TCRdb's table has in-frame clones only and misses some. This sample has some 11,000 clones; approximately 80% occur once, and the top ten carry roughly 14%. The sequence came from an adult with an advanced solid tumor such as melanoma, head and neck, liver or kidney cancer. The sequencing here drew on CD4+ or CD8+ T cells sorted from blood, taken in a trial of the OX40 agonist ivuxolimab. This rearrangement joins TRBV11-2 to TRBJ1-1, with 12 bases aligning to TRBD1. Written as DNA, the CDR3 is TGTGCCAGCAGCACCGGGACAGGGGGCATATTGAACACTGAAGCTTTCTTT. The encoded protein is CASSTGTGGILNTEAFF.